A selection of T cell receptor beta chains follows, all from one sample in a study of response to subunit inactivated influenza vaccine. TCRdb reprocessed the RT-PCR reads via MiXCR and lists one record per CDR3 protein. The top ten clones hold 2.5% to 3% of a sample with 500,000 to 700,000 distinct CDR3 sequences, roughly 25% of them seen once. A further study also used this sample, focusing on T cells expressing NK-cell markers.

The specimen comprised CD4+ T cells sorted from PBMCs, sampled 11 to 12 days after vaccination. The receptors derive from a man aged 45-65 years who received an inactivated influenza vaccine. CDR3s leave out the opening cysteine and the closing phenylalanine or tryptophan. The order of the fields is clone size, V gene, CDR3 protein. Clone size is not always given. Where it is, it says once, few, many or a class for expanded clones.

. | TRBV20-1 | SEAPGGAGMNTEAF
. | TRBV20-1 | SAEGRTEAF
few | TRBV12-3/TRBV12-4 | ASSFRVSSGNTIY
few | TRBV7-8 | ASSPPPALADKY
. | TRBV5-1 | ASRLGDSAMIQY
few | TRBV11-2 | ASRLGTGGIGQY
. | TRBV25-1 | ASSDPRTSGDEQF
few | TRBV12-3/TRBV12-4 | ASSLPPPGQYETQY
few | TRBV7-9 | ASSEALAGGTDTQY
. | TRBV9 | ASSVGGAPSSYEQY
many | TRBV25-1 | ASSELGSGTQETQY
. | TRBV7-2 | ASSSPGGGRNQPQH
many | TRBV6-2/TRBV6-3 | ASQRLGGRDEQF
. | TRBV12-3/TRBV12-4 | ASSWWTGVTTGQY
few | TRBV20-1 | SARRIAGGPRRDTQY
. | TRBV7-2 | ASSLAVGRPF
. | TRBV6-1 | ASSRLAGGPDEQY
many | TRBV28 | ASSLMGVREAF
few | TRBV5-5 | ASSVQGVRRETQY
. | TRBV20-1 | KATDGTSYEQY
few | TRBV5-5 | ASNQAF
many | TRBV12-3/TRBV12-4 | ASTPGGWGAKQF
. | TRBV10-3 | AIRGSGGEQY
few | TRBV29-1 | SVTGGDEQF
few | TRBV12-3/TRBV12-4 | ASSLLGSPYEQY
. | TRBV20-1 | SARNPAAVHNEKLF
few | TRBV2 | ASTGGDGGELF
few | TRBV20-1 | SASSRQGAYEQY
. | TRBV4-1 | ASSRQLAAQQETQY
few | TRBV15 | ATSRDPTTGIRF
. | TRBV21-1 | ASSINRQVTNEKLF
few | TRBV3-1 | ASSQGRGVGYEQY
many | TRBV10-2 | ASSEQGAEQY